The entry that follows covers one T cell receptor beta chain sequence. For repertoire sequencing, the TCR beta CDR3 regions were amplified from RNA transcripts. An opening RT-PCR round employed HTBI primers and preceded a second-round multiplex PCR. Each CDR3 protein gets one entry after TCRdb re-called the multiplex PCR reads with MiXCR. The sample carries approximately 640,000 distinct CDR3 sequences, 35% to 45% recorded once. Germline V gene data show CDR1 as ENHRY and CDR2 as SYGVKD. This CDR3 spans 14 amino acids. Trimming shortened V by 7 bases and J by 5 bases, and 16 bases separated the two germline ends. These data come from a study of Graves' ophthalmopathy and Graves' hyperthyroidism.

The sample taken for sequencing was peripheral blood. This TCR was recovered from an adult man with Graves' ophthalmopathy. The J gene is TRBJ2-3, the V gene TRBV10-3; D possibly corresponds to TRBD2 (6 bases). DNA for the CDR3: TGTGCCATCAAGGGCGCTAGCGAGAGAGATACGCAGTATTTT. It is translated as CAIKGASERDTQYF.